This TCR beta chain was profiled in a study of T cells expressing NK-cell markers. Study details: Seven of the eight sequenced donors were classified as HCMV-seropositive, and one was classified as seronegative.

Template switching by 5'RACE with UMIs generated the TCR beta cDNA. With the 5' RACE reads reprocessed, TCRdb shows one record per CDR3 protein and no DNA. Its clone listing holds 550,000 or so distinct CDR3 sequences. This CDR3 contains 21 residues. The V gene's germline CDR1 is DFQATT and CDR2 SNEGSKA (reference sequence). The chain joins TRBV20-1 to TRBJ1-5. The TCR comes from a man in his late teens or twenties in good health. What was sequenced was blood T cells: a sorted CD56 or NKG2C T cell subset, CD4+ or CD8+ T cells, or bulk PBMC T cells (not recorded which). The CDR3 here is CSASATRSGVRFGYSNQPQHF.